The T cell receptor beta chain described here comes from a study of blood T cell repertoires in COVID-19. Study in general: Samples representing acute and convalescent COVID-19 were sourced from the United States, Italy and Spain.

The germline V gene encodes CDR1 SSHAT and CDR2 FNYEAQ (reference sequence). The CDR3 is made up of 16 amino acids. Profiled with immunoSEQ multiplex PCR; TCRdb holds only in-frame clones, not every one. The sample holds approximately 500,000 clones, 80% to 90% seen once. This clone occurred a few times. The junction differs from germline at one of its ends, possibly a read error. This receptor was taken from a human donor in a cohort sampled during active COVID-19. Sequencing was performed on peripheral blood. This sequence joins TRBV7-7 and TRBJ2-1, with 14 bases aligning to TRBD2. The CDR3 spells CASSRTPGLAGDEQFF. As DNA, the CDR3 is TGTGCTAGCAGCCGAACACCGGGACTAGCGGGAGATGAGCAGTTCTTC.